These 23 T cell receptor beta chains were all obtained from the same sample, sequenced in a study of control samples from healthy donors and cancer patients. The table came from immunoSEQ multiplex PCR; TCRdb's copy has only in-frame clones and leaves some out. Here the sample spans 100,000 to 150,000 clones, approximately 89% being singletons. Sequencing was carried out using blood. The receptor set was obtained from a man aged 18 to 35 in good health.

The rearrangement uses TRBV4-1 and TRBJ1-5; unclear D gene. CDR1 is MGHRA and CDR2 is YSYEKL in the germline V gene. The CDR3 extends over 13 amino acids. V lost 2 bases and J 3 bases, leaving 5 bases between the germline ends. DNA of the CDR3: TGCGCCAGCAGCCAAAATAACAATCAGCCCCAGCATTTT. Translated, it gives CASSQNNNQPQHF.

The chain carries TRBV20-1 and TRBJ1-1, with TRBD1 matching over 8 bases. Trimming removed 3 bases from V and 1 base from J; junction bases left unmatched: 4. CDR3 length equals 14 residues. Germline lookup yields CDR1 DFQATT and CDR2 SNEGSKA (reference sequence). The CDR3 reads CSASYRGANTEAFF. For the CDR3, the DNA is TGCAGTGCTAGTTACAGGGGGGCGAACACTGAAGCTTTCTTT.

In DNA, the CDR3 is TGTGCCAGCCTAGTCCCGGGGGCCACTGAAGCTTTCTTT. Protein product: CASLVPGATEAFF. The rearrangement uses TRBV27 and TRBJ1-1, with D possibly matching TRBD1 (6 bases). V was clipped by 8 bases and J by 4 bases, with 14 bases between them. Germline V gives CDR1 MNHEY, CDR2 SMNVEV (reference sequence). This CDR3 spans 13 amino acids.

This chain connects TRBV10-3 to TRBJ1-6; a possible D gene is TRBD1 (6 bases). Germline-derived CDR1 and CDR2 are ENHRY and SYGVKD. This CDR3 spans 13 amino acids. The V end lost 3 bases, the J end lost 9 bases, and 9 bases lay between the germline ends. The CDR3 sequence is CAISDGGASPLHF. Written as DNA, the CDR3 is TGTGCCATCAGTGACGGGGGCGCTTCACCCCTCCACTTT.

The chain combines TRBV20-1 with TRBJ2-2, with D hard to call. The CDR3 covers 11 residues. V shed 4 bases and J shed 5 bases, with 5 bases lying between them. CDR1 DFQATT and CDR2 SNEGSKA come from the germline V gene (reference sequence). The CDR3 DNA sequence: TGCAGTGCTATCCGTACCGGGGAGCTGTTTTTT. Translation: CSAIRTGELFF.

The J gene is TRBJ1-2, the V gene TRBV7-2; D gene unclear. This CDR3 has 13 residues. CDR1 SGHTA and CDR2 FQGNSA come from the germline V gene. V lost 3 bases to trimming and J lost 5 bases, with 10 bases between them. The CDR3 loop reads CASSFSKSYGYTF. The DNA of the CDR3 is TGTGCCAGCAGCTTCTCTAAAAGTTATGGCTACACCTTC.

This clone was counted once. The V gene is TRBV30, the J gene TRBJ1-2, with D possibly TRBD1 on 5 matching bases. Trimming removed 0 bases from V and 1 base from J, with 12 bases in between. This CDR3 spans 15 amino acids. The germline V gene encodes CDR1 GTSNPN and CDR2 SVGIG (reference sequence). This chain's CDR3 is CAWSVGGAINYGYTF. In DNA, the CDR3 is TGTGCCTGGAGTGTAGGTGGGGCGATTAACTATGGCTACACCTTC.

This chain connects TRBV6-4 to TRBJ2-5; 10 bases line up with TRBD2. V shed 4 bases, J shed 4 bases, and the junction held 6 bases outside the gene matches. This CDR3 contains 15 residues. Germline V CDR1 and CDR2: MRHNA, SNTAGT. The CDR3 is CASSVLAGDRETQYF. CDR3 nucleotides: TGTGCCAGCAGTGTCCTAGCGGGGGACCGAGAGACCCAGTACTTC.

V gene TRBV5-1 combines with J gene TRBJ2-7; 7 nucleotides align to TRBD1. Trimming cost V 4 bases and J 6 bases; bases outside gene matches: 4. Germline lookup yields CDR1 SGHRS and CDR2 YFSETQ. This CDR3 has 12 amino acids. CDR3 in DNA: TGCGCCAGCAGCGGCGACAGGGTCGAGCAGTACTTC. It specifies CASSGDRVEQYF.

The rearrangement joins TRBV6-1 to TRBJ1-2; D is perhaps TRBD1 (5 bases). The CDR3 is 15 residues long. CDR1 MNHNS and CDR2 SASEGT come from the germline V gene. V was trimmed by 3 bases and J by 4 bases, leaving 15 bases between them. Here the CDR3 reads CASSDGAGLFYGYTF. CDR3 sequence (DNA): TGTGCCAGCAGTGATGGGGCCGGGTTATTCTATGGCTACACCTTC.

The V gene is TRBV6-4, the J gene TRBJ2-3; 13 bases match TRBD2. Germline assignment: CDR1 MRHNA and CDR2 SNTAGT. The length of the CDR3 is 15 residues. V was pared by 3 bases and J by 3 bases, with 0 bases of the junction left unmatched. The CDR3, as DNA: TGTGCCAGCAGTGAGACTAGCGGGGGGACAGATACGCAGTATTTT. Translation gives CASSETSGGTDTQYF.

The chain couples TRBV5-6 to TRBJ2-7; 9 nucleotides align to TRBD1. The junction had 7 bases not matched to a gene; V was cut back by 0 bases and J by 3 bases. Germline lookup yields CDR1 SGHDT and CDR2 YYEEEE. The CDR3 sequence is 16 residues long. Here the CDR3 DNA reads TGTGCCAGCAGCTTGGTTCCGGGACAGGGATTCTACGAGCAGTACTTC. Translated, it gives CASSLVPGQGFYEQYF.

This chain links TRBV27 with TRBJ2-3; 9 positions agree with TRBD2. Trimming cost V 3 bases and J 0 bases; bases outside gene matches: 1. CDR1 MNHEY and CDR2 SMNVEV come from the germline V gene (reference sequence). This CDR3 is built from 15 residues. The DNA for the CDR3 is TGTGCCAGCAGTTTTGGGACTAGCAGCACAGATACGCAGTATTTT. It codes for CASSFGTSSTDTQYF.

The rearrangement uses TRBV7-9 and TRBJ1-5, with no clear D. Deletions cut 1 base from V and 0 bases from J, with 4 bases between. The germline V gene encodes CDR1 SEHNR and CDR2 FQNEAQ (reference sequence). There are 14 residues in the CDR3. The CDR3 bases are TGTGCCAGCAGCTTAGGGCCTAGCAATCAGCCCCAGCATTTT. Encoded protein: CASSLGPSNQPQHF. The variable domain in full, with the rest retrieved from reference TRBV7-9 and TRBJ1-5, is DTGVSQNPRHKITKRGQNVTFRCDPISEHNRLYWYRQTLGQGPEFLTYFQNEAQLEKSRLLSDRFSAERPKGSFSTLEIQRTEQGDSAMYLCASSLGPSNQPQHFGDGTRLSIL.

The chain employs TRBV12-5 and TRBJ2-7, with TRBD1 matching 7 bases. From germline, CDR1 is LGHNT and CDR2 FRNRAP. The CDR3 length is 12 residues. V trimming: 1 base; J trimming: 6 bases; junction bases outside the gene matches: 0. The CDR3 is CASGLDRGEQYF. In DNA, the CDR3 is TGTGCTAGTGGTTTGGACAGGGGCGAGCAGTACTTC.

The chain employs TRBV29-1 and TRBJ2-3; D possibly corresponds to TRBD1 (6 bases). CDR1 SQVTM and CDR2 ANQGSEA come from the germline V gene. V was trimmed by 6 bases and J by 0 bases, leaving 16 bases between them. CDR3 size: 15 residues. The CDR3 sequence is CSVELQGSSTDTQYF. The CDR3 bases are TGCAGCGTAGAACTTCAGGGGAGTAGCACAGATACGCAGTATTTT.

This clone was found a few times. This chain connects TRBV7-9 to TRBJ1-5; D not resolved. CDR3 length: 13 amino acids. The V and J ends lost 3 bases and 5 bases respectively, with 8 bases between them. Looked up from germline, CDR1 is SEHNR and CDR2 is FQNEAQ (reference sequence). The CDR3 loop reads CASSFSAHQPQHF. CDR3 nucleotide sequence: TGTGCCAGCAGCTTCTCGGCCCATCAGCCCCAGCATTTT.

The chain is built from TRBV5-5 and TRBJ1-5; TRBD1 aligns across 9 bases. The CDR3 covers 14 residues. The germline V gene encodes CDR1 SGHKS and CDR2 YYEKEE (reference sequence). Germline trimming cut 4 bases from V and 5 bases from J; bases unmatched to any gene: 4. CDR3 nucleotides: TGTGCCAGCAGCCACCGGGACAGGGATCAGCCCCAGCATTTT. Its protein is CASSHRDRDQPQHF.

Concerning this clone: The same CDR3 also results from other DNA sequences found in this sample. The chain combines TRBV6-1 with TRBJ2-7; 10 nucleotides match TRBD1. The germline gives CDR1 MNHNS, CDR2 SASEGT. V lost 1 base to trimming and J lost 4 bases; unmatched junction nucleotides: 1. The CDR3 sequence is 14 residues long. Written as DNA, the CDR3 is TGTGCCAGCAGTGAAGGGACAGGGGGGTACGAGCAGTACTTC. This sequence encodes CASSEGTGGYEQYF.

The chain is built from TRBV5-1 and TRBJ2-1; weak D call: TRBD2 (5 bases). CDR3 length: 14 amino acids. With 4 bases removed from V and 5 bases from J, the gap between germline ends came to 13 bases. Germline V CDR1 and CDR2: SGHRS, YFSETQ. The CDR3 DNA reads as TGCGCCAGCAGCCTACCTAGCACCCACAATGAGCAGTTCTTC. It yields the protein CASSLPSTHNEQFF.

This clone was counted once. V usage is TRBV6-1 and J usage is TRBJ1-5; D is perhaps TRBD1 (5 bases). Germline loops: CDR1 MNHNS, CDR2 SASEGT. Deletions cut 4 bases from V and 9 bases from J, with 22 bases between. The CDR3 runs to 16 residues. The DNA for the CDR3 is TGTGCCAGCAGTGGGGGCAATCGGAAGATGGGATCGCCCCAGCATTTT. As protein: CASSGGNRKMGSPQHF.

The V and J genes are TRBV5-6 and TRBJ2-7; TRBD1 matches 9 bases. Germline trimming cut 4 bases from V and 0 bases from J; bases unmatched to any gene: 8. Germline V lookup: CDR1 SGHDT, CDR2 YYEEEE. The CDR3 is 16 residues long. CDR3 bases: TGTGCCAGCAGCAACGCCGGGACAGGGATCTCCTACGAGCAGTACTTC. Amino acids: CASSNAGTGISYEQYF.

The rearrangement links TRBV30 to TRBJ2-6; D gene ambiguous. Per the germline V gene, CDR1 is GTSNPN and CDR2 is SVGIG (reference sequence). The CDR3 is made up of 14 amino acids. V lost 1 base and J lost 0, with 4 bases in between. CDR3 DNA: TGTGCCTGGAGTGACGGCTCTGGGGCCAACGTCCTGACTTTC. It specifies CAWSDGSGANVLTF.